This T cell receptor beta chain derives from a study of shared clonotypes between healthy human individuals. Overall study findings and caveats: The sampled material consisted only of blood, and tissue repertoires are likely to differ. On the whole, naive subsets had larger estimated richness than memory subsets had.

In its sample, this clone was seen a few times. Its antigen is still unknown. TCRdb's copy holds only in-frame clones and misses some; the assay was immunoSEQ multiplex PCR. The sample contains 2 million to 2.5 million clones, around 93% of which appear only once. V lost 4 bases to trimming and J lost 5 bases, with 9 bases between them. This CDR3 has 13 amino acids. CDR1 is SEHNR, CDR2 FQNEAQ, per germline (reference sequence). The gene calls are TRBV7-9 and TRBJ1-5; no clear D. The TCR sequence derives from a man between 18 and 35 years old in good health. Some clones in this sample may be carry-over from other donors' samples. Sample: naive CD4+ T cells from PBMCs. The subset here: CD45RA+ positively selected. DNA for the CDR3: TGTGCCAGCAGCTCAAGTCCTGATCAGCCCCAGCATTTT. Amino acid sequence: CASSSSPDQPQHF.